This is a list of T cell receptor beta chains from one sample in a study of T cells in Graves' hyperthyroidism and ophthalmopathy. TCRdb reanalysed the multiplex PCR reads using MiXCR and keeps one entry per CDR3 protein. The table shows a few hundred thousand distinct CDR3 sequences, with about 14% occurring only once. Input material: blood. Source of these receptors: a woman aged 25 to 39 with Graves' hyperthyroidism that later progressed to Graves' ophthalmopathy. Each CDR3 is given with its conserved first and last residue. A D gene is named only where the DNA matches it firmly. Some rows have no size entry. The others give once, few or many, or a class for an expanded clone.

j_gene,d_gene,v_gene,abundance,CDR3aa,CDR3nt
TRBJ1-6,NA,TRBV7-3,NA,CASSSTSNSPLHF,TGTGCCAGCAGCTCTACGTCCAATTCACCCCTCCACTTT
TRBJ2-7,NA,TRBV6-1,many,CASRDPGQWALYEQYF,TGTGCCAGCAGAGACCCCGGACAGTGGGCCCTCTACGAGCAGTACTTC
TRBJ2-5,TRBD2,TRBV20-1,NA,CSARVPLAGSKETQYF,TGCAGTGCTAGAGTTCCGCTAGCGGGATCCAAAGAGACCCAGTACTTC
TRBJ2-1,NA,TRBV30,few,CAWSRGPDGQFF,TGTGCCTGGAGCAGGGGACCTGATGGGCAGTTCTTC
TRBJ2-1,NA,TRBV6-2/TRBV6-3,NA,CASNYIGAWKFF,TGTGCCAGCAACTACATCGGGGCGTGGAAGTTCTTC
TRBJ2-7,TRBD2,TRBV12-3/TRBV12-4,many,CASSLSSGRINEQYF,TGTGCCAGCAGTTTGTCTAGCGGGAGAATCAACGAGCAGTACTTC
TRBJ1-2,TRBD1,TRBV3-1,many,CASSQEGQAIYGYTF,TGTGCCAGCAGCCAAGAAGGACAGGCGATCTATGGCTACACCTTC
TRBJ2-3,NA,TRBV18,many,CASSLAEYFTDTQYF,TGTGCCAGCTCACTAGCGGAATATTTCACAGATACGCAGTATTTT
TRBJ2-1,TRBD2,TRBV2,NA,CASKLAGVPYNEQFF,TGTGCCAGCAAACTAGCGGGAGTCCCCTACAATGAGCAGTTCTTC
TRBJ2-7,TRBD2,TRBV2,many,CASSEAGLAGYEQYF,TGTGCCAGCAGTGAAGCGGGACTAGCGGGATACGAGCAGTACTTC
TRBJ2-7,NA,TRBV2,many,CASRFPRDTPYDEQYF,TGTGCCAGCAGGTTCCCCCGGGATACCCCTTACGATGAGCAGTACTTC
TRBJ2-1,TRBD2,TRBV9,once,CASSVAPREGYNGQFF,TGTGCCAGCAGCGTAGCTCCGCGGGAGGGGTACAATGGGCAGTTCTTC
TRBJ2-7,TRBD2,TRBV6-5,many,CASSYLGGYEQYF,TGTGCCAGCAGTTACCTCGGGGGGTACGAGCAGTACTTC
TRBJ1-5,NA,TRBV7-2,many,CASSLGEGKSNQPQHF,TGTGCCAGCAGCTTAGGCGAGGGAAAGAGCAATCAGCCCCAGCATTTT
TRBJ1-5,NA,TRBV2,many,CASSEGPDNQPQHF,TGTGCCAGCAGTGAGGGACCTGACAATCAGCCCCAGCATTTT
TRBJ1-1,TRBD1,TRBV7-9,many,CATREGASLENTEAFF,TGTGCCACCAGGGAGGGGGCAAGTTTGGAGAACACTGAAGCTTTCTTT
TRBJ1-5,NA,TRBV20-1,NA,CSAREPGWGEGDQPQHF,TGCAGTGCTAGAGAGCCCGGTTGGGGGGAAGGAGATCAGCCCCAGCATTTT
TRBJ2-5,NA,TRBV7-2,many,CASTSNWGAETQYF,TGTGCCAGCACCTCAAACTGGGGGGCAGAGACCCAGTACTTC